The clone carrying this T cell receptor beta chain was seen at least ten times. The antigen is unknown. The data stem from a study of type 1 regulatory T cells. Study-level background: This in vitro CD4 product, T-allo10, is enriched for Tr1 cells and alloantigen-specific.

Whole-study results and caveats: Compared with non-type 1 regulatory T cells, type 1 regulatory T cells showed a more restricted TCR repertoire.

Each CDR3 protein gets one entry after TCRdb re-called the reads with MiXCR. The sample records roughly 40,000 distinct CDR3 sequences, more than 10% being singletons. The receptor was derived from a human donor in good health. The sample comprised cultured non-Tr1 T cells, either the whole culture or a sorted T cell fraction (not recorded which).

The CDR3 sequence is CASSSLHRAQYF. As DNA, the CDR3 is TGTGCCAGCAGCTCCCTCCACCGGGCCCAGTACTTC. This chain uses TRBV7-2 with TRBJ2-5; D unclear. The V gene lost 4 bases and the J gene lost 9 bases, with 12 bases spanning the gap. CDR3 length: 12 amino acids. Germline CDR1 and CDR2: SGHTA and FQGNSA.